Described below is a single T cell receptor beta chain sequence and its context. This sample stems from a study of blood T cell repertoires in COVID-19. Study as a whole: The United States, Italy and Spain provided the acute and convalescent COVID-19 samples. In each case, the material was cDNA or gDNA derived from T cells, B-cell-depleted T cells, or PBMCs.

Seattle researchers signed up patients amid active infection and tracked them longitudinally. Original handling: Amplification of reference gene primers provided the estimated nucleated cell counts. Measured with immunoSEQ multiplex PCR; TCRdb has only the in-frame clones, and not every one. V and J calls and clone size are those listed in that table; D and trimming were worked out from the DNA. Among 150,000 to 200,000 clones listed, more than 85% were seen once. The specimen sequenced was peripheral blood. The source of this sequence is a woman aged 55 to 70 with COVID-19, enrolled during active disease.

The CDR3 sequence is CASSLERINTEAFF. The CDR3 DNA reads TGTGCCAGCAGCTTGGAGAGGATTAACACTGAAGCTTTCTTT. This rearrangement joins TRBV7-2 to TRBJ1-1; D remains ambiguous. From germline, CDR1 is SGHTA and CDR2 FQGNSA. CDR3 length equals 14 residues. Trimming removed 3 bases at V and 2 bases at J, with 10 bases between. The whole variable domain, remainder taken from reference TRBV7-2 and TRBJ1-1, is GAGVSQSPSNKVTEKGKDVELRCDPISGHTALYWYRQSLGQGLEFLIYFQGNSAPDKSGLPSDRFSAERTGGSVSTLTIQRTQQEDSAVYLCASSLERINTEAFFGQGTRLTVV.